A selection of T cell receptor beta chains follows, all from one sample in a study of T cell repertoires in cytomegalovirus infection. MiXCR, run by TCRdb on the reads, gives a single entry per CDR3 protein. The sample includes over 250,000 distinct CDR3 sequences, around 20% of them seen just once. Their target antigens are unknown. This specimen was cultured PBMCs, taken from culture after CMV antigen stimulation. These TCRs come from a human donor in good health (CMV status not recorded). Some clones in this sample may be carry-over from other donors' samples. Both conserved end residues are part of each CDR3. D genes are given only for firm matches. Size is stated for part of the rows, as once, few or many counts, or as a class when the clone is expanded.

cdr3_aa	cdr3_nt	v_call	j_call	d_call	clone_size
CASSYGLAADTQYF	TGTGCCAGCAGTTATGGGCTGGCCGCAGATACGCAGTATTTT	TRBV6-5	TRBJ2-3	-	many
CASNPLAGYNEQFF	TGTGCCAGCAACCCTCTAGCGGGGTACAATGAGCAGTTCTTC	TRBV7-2	TRBJ2-1	TRBD2	many
CSAVTGGAGEKLFF	TGCAGTGCTGTCACAGGGGGCGCGGGTGAAAAACTGTTTTTT	TRBV20-1	TRBJ1-4	TRBD1	-
CASSLAQGRGQPQHF	TGTGCCAGCAGTTTAGCCCAAGGCCGGGGACAGCCCCAGCATTTT	TRBV12-3/TRBV12-4	TRBJ1-5	-	many
CASSFPVVNSGNTIYF	TGTGCCAGCTCATTCCCGGTGGTGAACTCTGGAAACACCATATATTTT	TRBV18	TRBJ1-3	-	-
CASSPSGRSAYEQYF	TGCGCCAGCAGCCCTAGCGGGAGGAGTGCTTACGAGCAGTACTTC	TRBV4-1	TRBJ2-7	TRBD2	-
CASSQEHYNEQFF	TGCGCCAGCAGCCAAGAACACTACAATGAGCAGTTCTTC	TRBV4-1	TRBJ2-1	-	-
CASSPGTNLQETQYF	TGTGCCAGTAGTCCCGGGACAAACCTCCAAGAGACCCAGTACTTC	TRBV19	TRBJ2-5	-	-
CASSLGPPGGELCF	TGTGCCAGCAGCTTAGGTCCTCCAGGAGGGGAGCTGTGTTTT	TRBV7-2	TRBJ2-2	-	-
CASGLGGDEQFF	TGTGCCTCGGGACTAGGGGGCGATGAGCAGTTCTTC	TRBV2	TRBJ2-1	-	-
CASSFFAGVYEQYF	TGTGCCAGCAGCTTCTTCGCGGGAGTCTACGAGCAGTACTTC	TRBV7-2	TRBJ2-7	TRBD2	few
CASSPQSSLPVAQFF	TGTGCCAGCAGCCCCCAGAGCTCGCTTCCGGTGGCGCAGTTCTTC	TRBV7-3	TRBJ2-1	-	-
CASSFVNQPQHF	TGTGCCAGCAGCTTTGTCAATCAGCCCCAGCATTTT	TRBV7-9	TRBJ1-5	-	-
CSARSATNEKLFF	TGCAGTGCTAGGTCTGCAACTAATGAAAAACTGTTTTTT	TRBV20-1	TRBJ1-4	-	-
CSVEAMGRNTEAFF	TGCAGCGTTGAAGCAATGGGGAGGAACACTGAAGCTTTCTTT	TRBV29-1	TRBJ1-1	-	few
CSAPPGQGARGEDTQYF	TGCAGTGCTCCCCCGGGACAGGGGGCGCGAGGAGAAGATACGCAGTATTTT	TRBV20-1	TRBJ2-3	TRBD1	once
CASSPGPPFTGELFF	TGTGCCAGCAGTCCGGGACCTCCCTTCACCGGGGAGCTGTTTTTT	TRBV27	TRBJ2-2	-	-
CSAKLQGAGNTIYF	TGCAGTGCCAAGTTACAGGGAGCCGGAAACACCATATATTTT	TRBV20-1	TRBJ1-3	-	many
CAISETVSNGPRNQPQHF	TGTGCCATCAGTGAGACGGTTTCGAATGGGCCTCGCAATCAGCCCCAGCATTTT	TRBV10-3	TRBJ1-5	-	many
CASSEASQNEQFF	TGTGCCAGCAGTGAGGCTAGCCAGAATGAGCAGTTCTTC	TRBV2	TRBJ2-1	-	-
CASSLNQGGETQYF	TGTGCCAGCAGCTTGAATCAGGGGGGAGAGACCCAGTACTTC	TRBV5-8	TRBJ2-5	-	-
CASSTQSSASSYNEQFF	TGTGCCAGTAGTACTCAATCTAGCGCGAGCTCCTACAATGAGCAGTTCTTC	TRBV19	TRBJ2-1	-	few
CASGLSTGSNTGELFF	TGTGCTAGTGGTTTGTCGACAGGTTCGAACACCGGGGAGCTGTTTTTT	TRBV12-5	TRBJ2-2	-	many
CASSLTMGGTGELFF	TGTGCCAGCAGCTTAACGATGGGAGGGACCGGGGAGCTGTTTTTT	TRBV7-3	TRBJ2-2	TRBD2	few
CASSPPEFGFSYNEQFF	TGTGCCAGCTCACCACCCGAATTCGGGTTCTCCTACAATGAGCAGTTCTTC	TRBV18	TRBJ2-1	-	-
CASSAQLAGQETQYF	TGTGCCAGCAGCGCCCAGCTAGCGGGTCAAGAGACCCAGTACTTC	TRBV7-2	TRBJ2-5	TRBD2	many
CSASRAAAKNIQYF	TGCAGTGCTAGCCGGGCTGCAGCCAAAAACATTCAGTACTTC	TRBV20-1	TRBJ2-4	-	-
CASGLVLGQPNPEAFF	TGTGCTAGTGGTTTGGTACTTGGACAACCGAACCCTGAAGCTTTCTTT	TRBV12-5	TRBJ1-1	-	-
CASSYDRAYNSPLHF	TGTGCCAGCAGTTATGACAGGGCCTATAATTCACCCCTCCACTTT	TRBV6-5	TRBJ1-6	TRBD1	few
CASSLPWTSGHSYEQYF	TGTGCCAGCAGTTTACCTTGGACTAGCGGACACTCCTACGAGCAGTACTTC	TRBV12-3/TRBV12-4	TRBJ2-7	TRBD2	-
CASMTSGEQFF	TGCGCCAGCATGACTAGCGGTGAGCAGTTCTTC	TRBV10-2	TRBJ2-1	TRBD2	few
CASTTGQISSYNEQFF	TGTGCCAGCACCACGGGACAGATAAGCTCCTACAATGAGCAGTTCTTC	TRBV28	TRBJ2-1	TRBD1	-
CSATFGGKETQYF	TGCAGTGCTACCTTTGGCGGGAAAGAGACCCAGTACTTC	TRBV20-1	TRBJ2-5	-	-
CASSFRTGRDGYTF	TGTGCCAGCAGCTTTCGGACAGGTCGTGATGGCTACACCTTC	TRBV7-9	TRBJ1-2	TRBD1	few
CSVQGRDTEAFF	TGCAGCGTCCAGGGGAGGGACACTGAAGCTTTCTTT	TRBV29-1	TRBJ1-1	-	-
CASQSKEPRAF	TGTGCCAGTCAATCAAAGGAACCTCGAGCCTTC	TRBV2	TRBJ1-2	-	few
CATSRGLTGELFF	TGTGCCACCAGCAGAGGACTGACCGGGGAGCTGTTTTTT	TRBV15	TRBJ2-2	-	-
CASSLGQDQPQHF	TGTGCCAGCAGCTTAGGGCAGGACCAGCCCCAGCATTTT	TRBV7-2	TRBJ1-5	-	-
CASNGWAEAFF	TGTGCCAGCAACGGGTGGGCTGAAGCTTTCTTT	TRBV6-7	TRBJ1-1	-	-
CASSLEPPDTQYF	TGTGCCAGCAGCTTAGAACCCCCCGATACGCAGTATTTT	TRBV7-3	TRBJ2-3	-	few
CASSMGSNNQPQHF	TGTGCCAGTAGTATGGGTAGTAACAATCAGCCCCAGCATTTT	TRBV19	TRBJ1-5	-	few
CASSQAPLAASGTDTQYF	TGCGCCAGCAGCCAAGCACCTCTAGCGGCCTCTGGCACAGATACGCAGTATTTT	TRBV4-1	TRBJ2-3	TRBD2	few
CASSPSDSPRGYTF	TGTGCCAGCAGCCCCTCAGACAGCCCGAGGGGCTACACCTTC	TRBV3-1	TRBJ1-2	-	-
CASSPGTGEQFF	TGTGCCAGCAGCCCAGGGACAGGAGAGCAGTTCTTC	TRBV11-2	TRBJ2-1	TRBD1	-
CASSLGQVEAFF	TGTGCCAGCAGCTTAGGACAGGTAGAAGCTTTCTTT	TRBV7-9	TRBJ1-1	-	few
CAISSRVDNEQFF	TGTGCCATCAGTTCGCGGGTAGACAATGAGCAGTTCTTC	TRBV10-3	TRBJ2-1	-	-
CASSLSAGVANEQFF	TGTGCCAGTAGTCTCTCAGCGGGAGTAGCGAATGAGCAGTTCTTC	TRBV19	TRBJ2-1	TRBD2	-
CASSFLAGGSTDTQYF	TGTGCCAGCAGTTTCTTAGCGGGAGGATCCACAGATACGCAGTATTTT	TRBV6-5	TRBJ2-3	TRBD2	many
CASSQPGQGSEKLFF	TGCGCCAGCAGCCAGCCGGGACAGGGCTCTGAAAAACTGTTTTTT	TRBV4-1	TRBJ1-4	TRBD1	-
CSASVAGGGTDTQYF	TGCAGTGCTAGTGTGGCGGGAGGTGGCACAGATACGCAGTATTTT	TRBV20-1	TRBJ2-3	TRBD2	-
CASSPQTGRETQYF	TGTGCCAGCAGCCCCCAAACAGGGAGGGAGACCCAGTACTTC	TRBV7-2	TRBJ2-5	-	many
CASLGLAGTGELFF	TGTGCCAGTTTGGGACTAGCGGGAACCGGGGAGCTGTTTTTT	TRBV2	TRBJ2-2	TRBD2	-